This T cell receptor (beta chain) was found in a study of Ad26.COV2.S vaccination and SARS-CoV-2 variants. Study details: Donor was in the COV1001 Ad26.COV2.S trial arm.

Some clones are missing from TCRdb's copy, which holds only in-frame ones; the method was immunoSEQ multiplex PCR. The data hold around 300,000 clones, with 88% observed a single time. Sample treatment: approximately 18 received Ad26.COV2.S at low or high dose, single or two shots; roughly five received placebo; per-sample allocation not given. The investigators took samples on day 63 after the first vaccine or placebo injection. An Ad26 vector that expressed Wuhan-strain SARS-CoV-2 spike constituted the vaccine. Regarding this clone: The antigen is unknown.

Broader study findings: Spike-specific TCR breadth was greater in vaccine than placebo recipients. In TCR breadth and depth analyses, total T cell responses may have been underestimated.

Germline CDR1 SGHAT, CDR2 FQNNGV. V lost 1 base and J lost 3, with 10 bases in between. This CDR3 spans 15 amino acids. The input for sequencing was peripheral blood, taken in a trial of Ad26.COV2.S vaccine versus placebo. The TCR was taken from a person between 18 and 59 years old who received the Ad26.COV2.S COVID-19 vaccine or a placebo. The V gene is TRBV11-2, the J gene TRBJ2-1; perhaps TRBD2 as D (5 bases). CDR3 sequence reads: CASSLARAGYNEQFF. The CDR3, as DNA: TGTGCCAGCAGCTTAGCGAGGGCCGGCTACAATGAGCAGTTCTTC.